This T cell receptor (beta chain) was documented in a study of shared clonotypes between healthy human individuals. The table lists this clone with a count of one. With V trimmed by 4 bases and J by 5 bases, 0 bases remained unmatched. This CDR3 has 13 residues. Germline V gene data show CDR1 as SGHTA and CDR2 as FQGNSA. Investigators spread the genomic DNA of each subset evenly over several immunoSEQ plates. Sequenced by immunoSEQ multiplex PCR; TCRdb stores in-frame clones only, minus some. Of over 850,000 clones listed, roughly 74% are singletons. Sequencing used memory CD4+ T cells from PBMCs. This sample's subset: CD45RA-negative fraction. This rearrangement joins TRBV7-2 to TRBJ1-5, with TRBD1 matching 9 bases. This TCR was sampled from a young man in good health. Some clones in this sample may be carry-over from other donors' samples. CDR3 sequence (DNA): TGTGCCAGCAGCTACAGGGGGCATCAGCCCCAGCATTTT. This gives the protein CASSYRGHQPQHF.